This TCR beta chain is from a study of a mutant IDH1 vaccine in newly diagnosed glioma. Method: immunoSEQ multiplex PCR; TCRdb's copy keeps in-frame clones and lacks some. The data show about 56,000 clones, approximately 87% seen once. Time point in this sample: week 35, safety follow-up. Every vaccination contained 300 ug of the mutant IDH1 20-mer peptide and was paired with topical imiquimod. From germline, CDR1 is SGDLS and CDR2 YYNGEE. The CDR3 consists of 11 residues. V lost 3 bases to trimming and J lost 10 bases, with 8 bases between them. With respect to this clone: The antigen remains unidentified.

The receptor's source is a man between 40 and 49 years old with glioma. The chain carries TRBV9 and TRBJ2-1; D is unclear. Here the sequenced sample was PBMCs, taken from a glioma patient whose treatment included an IDH1 peptide vaccine. The CDR3 DNA is TGTGCCAGCAGCGCCTTCAAGGAGCAGTTCTTC. It is translated as CASSAFKEQFF.